This T cell receptor beta chain emerged from a study of CD8 T cells in Susac syndrome. After extraction with the RNeasy kit, about 0.5 to 1 ug of the RNA was reverse transcribed using random hexamers. Amplification of TCR beta CDR3 across 54 Vbeta and 13 Jbeta was performed with immunoSEQ multiplex PCR. From the immunoSEQ multiplex PCR reads, TCRdb called clonotypes with MiXCR, one entry per CDR3 protein. The data hold a few hundred thousand distinct CDR3 sequences, with roughly 96% observed a single time. The patients who served as multiple sclerosis controls were treatment-naive and had stable or active relapsing-remitting disease that fulfilled the revised McDonald criteria. The TEMRA cells underwent FACS enrichment, while the CD8+ and CD4+ T cells underwent negative isolation. Germline CDR1 and CDR2: MNHNY and SVGAGI (reference sequence). The ends were cut back, 4 bases at V and 4 bases at J, with 13 bases in the middle. This CDR3 comprises 14 residues.

Source material: CD4+ T cells from PBMCs. The sequence derives from a human donor with multiple sclerosis. The chain recombines TRBV6-6 with TRBJ1-2; D gene unclear. CDR3: CASSFRHTSYGYTF. In DNA, the CDR3 is TGTGCCAGCAGTTTCCGGCACACTAGCTATGGCTACACCTTC.